These 7 T cell receptor beta chains were all obtained from the same sample, sequenced in a study of T cell responses to AZD1222 COVID-19 vaccine. Using immunoSEQ multiplex PCR, the repertoire was profiled, and TCRdb retains in-frame clones only, with some absent. Among fewer than 110,000 clones listed, roughly 87% were seen once. Here the sequenced sample was peripheral blood, taken on day 0 of AZD1222 vaccination. Source of these receptors: an adult in good health.

The J gene is TRBJ1-3, the V gene TRBV19, with 9 bases lining up with TRBD1. Per germline, CDR1 LNHDA and CDR2 SQIVND (reference sequence). The junction had 9 bases not matched to a gene; V was cut back by 8 bases and J by 4 bases. This CDR3 is 15 amino acids long. The CDR3, as DNA: TGTGCCAGTTCGGAATGGGGACAGGGAGGAAACACCATATATTTT. This codes for CASSEWGQGGNTIYF.

V and J are TRBV28 and TRBJ2-7; 10 bases are shared with TRBD1. The CDR3 contains 15 residues. Germline V CDR1 and CDR2: MDHEN, SYDVKM. The V segment lost 6 bases and the J segment 6 bases; nucleotides outside the gene matches: 11. CDR3 sequence reads: CASSQTGGDPSEQYF. For the CDR3, the DNA is TGTGCCAGCAGCCAGACAGGGGGCGACCCTTCCGAGCAGTACTTC. Based on the CDR3 plus reference TRBV28 and TRBJ2-7, the full variable domain is DVKVTQSSRYLVKRTGEKVFLECVQDMDHENMFWYRQDPGLGLRLIYFSYDVKMKEKGDIPEGYSVSREKKERFSLILESASTNQTSMYLCASSQTGGDPSEQYFGPGTRLTVT.

The CDR3 reads CASSPVGGYEQYF. CDR3 in DNA: TGTGCCAGCAGCCCCGTGGGAGGCTACGAGCAGTACTTC. The chain carries TRBV3-1 (or the pseudogene TRBV3-2) and TRBJ2-7, with a possible D match to TRBD2 (6 bases). CDR3 length: 13 amino acids. Germline values: CDR1 LGHDT, CDR2 YNNKEL (reference sequence). V lost 4 bases and J 3 bases, leaving 10 bases between the germline ends.

The chain recombines TRBV3-1 (or the pseudogene TRBV3-2) with TRBJ2-7, with D unresolved. Germline V gene lookup returns CDR1 LGHDT and CDR2 YNNKEL (reference sequence). Trimming cost V 4 bases and J 0 bases, with 7 bases left between them. The CDR3 is 13 residues long. The CDR3 loop is CASSLLNSYEQYF. The CDR3 nucleotides are TGTGCCAGCAGCCTTCTGAACTCCTACGAGCAGTACTTC.

The chain joins TRBV27 to TRBJ2-3, with D perhaps TRBD1 (6 bases). Deletions cut 2 bases from V and 2 bases from J, with 8 bases between. CDR1 and CDR2 from the germline V gene are MNHEY and SMNVEV (reference sequence). The CDR3 runs to 14 residues. The CDR3 reads CASSLNRDTDTQYF. The CDR3 region has the DNA TGTGCCAGCAGTTTAAACAGGGACACAGATACGCAGTATTTT.

V is TRBV6-5 and J is TRBJ1-2; 8 bases match TRBD1. The germline V gene encodes CDR1 MNHEY and CDR2 SVGAGI. CDR3 length: 15 residues. Trimming removed 7 bases from V and 3 bases from J; junction bases left unmatched: 10. Written as DNA, the CDR3 is TGTGCCAGCAATGGTGGCGTGGGACAGGACTATGGCTACACCTTC. Translating it yields CASNGGVGQDYGYTF.

The rearrangement joins TRBV5-4 to TRBJ2-3; 12 bases match TRBD2. Trimming took 4 bases from V and 3 from J; bases not matched to a gene: 9. This CDR3 region has 17 residues. The germline V gene encodes CDR1 SGHNT and CDR2 YYREEE (reference sequence). The CDR3 protein is CASSPRLAGDLTDTQYF. The CDR3 bases are TGTGCCAGCAGCCCCCGACTAGCGGGAGACCTAACAGATACGCAGTATTTT.